This T cell receptor beta chain was sequenced for a study of beta chain features in type 1 diabetes. The overall study: Healthy donors and patients showed comparable age, gender and cell yields. Study-wide findings and caveats: For type 1 diabetes patients, VDJ junctions showed fewer insertions and more deletions.

This clone turned up a few times. Its antigen remains unknown. The CDR3 length is 14 residues. V was pared by 4 bases and J by 0 bases, with 10 bases between. The germline V gene has CDR1 LGHNA and CDR2 YNFKEQ. CD4+ naive, central memory, regulatory and stem cell-like memory cells were sorted via CD45RO/CCR7/CD25/CD127/CD95/CD27. Sequencing targeted expressed TCRB transcripts, as all isolated RNA had been reverse transcribed. Each sample of naive, central memory or regulatory T cells had, on average, about 3.5 million reads. Assay used: immunoSEQ multiplex PCR; TCRdb lists only in-frame clones, some missing. The sample shows fewer than 900,000 clones, about a sixth of them seen only once.

The sequenced material came from naive CD4+ T cells from blood. This clonotype was obtained from a woman aged 18-35 years in good health. The chain combines TRBV4-2 with TRBJ2-7; possible D gene TRBD2, 5 bases. The CDR3 loop is CASSPLTTSYEQYF. DNA of the CDR3: TGTGCCAGCAGCCCCTTGACTACCTCCTACGAGCAGTACTTC.